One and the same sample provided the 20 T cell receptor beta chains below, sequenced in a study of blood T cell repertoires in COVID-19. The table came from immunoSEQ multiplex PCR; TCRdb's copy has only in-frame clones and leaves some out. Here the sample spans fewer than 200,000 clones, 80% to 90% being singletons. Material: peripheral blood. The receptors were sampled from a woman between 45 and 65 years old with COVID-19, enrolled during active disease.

CDR3 nucleotide sequence: TGTGCCAGCTCACCACCGACAGGTACGAACACTGAAGCTTTCTTT. Its protein is CASSPPTGTNTEAFF. The V call is TRBV18, the J call TRBJ1-1, with D perhaps TRBD1 (6 bases). Germline V gives CDR1 KGHSH, CDR2 LQKENI. CDR3 length equals 15 residues. Trimming removed 0 bases at V and 1 base at J, with 9 bases between.

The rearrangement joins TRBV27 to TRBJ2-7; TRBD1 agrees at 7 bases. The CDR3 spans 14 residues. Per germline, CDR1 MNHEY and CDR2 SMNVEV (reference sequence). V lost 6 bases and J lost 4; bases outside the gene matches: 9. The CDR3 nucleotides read TGTGCCAGCAGGGGGACAGAAGGCGGTTACGAGCAGTACTTC. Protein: CASRGTEGGYEQYF.

CDR3 nucleotide sequence: TGTGCCAGCAGCCCTCCCGGCGGGCGCCGCACAGATACGCAGTATTTT. It codes for CASSPPGGRRTDTQYF. The chain joins TRBV21-1 to TRBJ2-3; whether TRBD2, the table's D call, matches the DNA was not checked. TRBV21-1 is given as a pseudogene. CDR3 size: 16 residues.

DNA of the CDR3: TGTGCCAGCAGCTTGAGGGCTGACAGCAACTATGGCTACACCTTC. It translates to CASSLRADSNYGYTF. This chain links TRBV5-5 with TRBJ1-2; tentatively, D is TRBD1 (5 bases). Trimming stripped 1 base from V and 2 bases from J, with 12 bases between. Germline values: CDR1 SGHKS, CDR2 YYEKEE (reference sequence). The CDR3 sequence is 15 residues long.

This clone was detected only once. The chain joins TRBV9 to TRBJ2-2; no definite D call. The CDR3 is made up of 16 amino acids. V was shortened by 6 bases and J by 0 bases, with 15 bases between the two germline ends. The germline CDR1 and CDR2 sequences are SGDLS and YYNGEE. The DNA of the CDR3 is TGTGCCAGCACCCCCAAGACACTCGCGAACACCGGGGAGCTGTTTTTT. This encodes CASTPKTLANTGELFF. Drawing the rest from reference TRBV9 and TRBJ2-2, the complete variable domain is DSGVTQTPKHLITATGQRVTLRCSPRSGDLSVYWYQQSLDQGLQFLIQYYNGEERAKGNILERFSAQQFPDLHSELNLSSLELGDSALYFCASTPKTLANTGELFFGEGSRLTVL.

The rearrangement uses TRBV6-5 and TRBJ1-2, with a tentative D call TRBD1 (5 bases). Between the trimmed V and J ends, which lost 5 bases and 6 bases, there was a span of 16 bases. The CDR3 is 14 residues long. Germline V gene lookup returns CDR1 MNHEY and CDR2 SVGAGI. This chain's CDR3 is CASSNRGGLHGYTF. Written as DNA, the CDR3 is TGTGCCAGCAGTAACCGGGGGGGGTTACATGGCTACACCTTC.

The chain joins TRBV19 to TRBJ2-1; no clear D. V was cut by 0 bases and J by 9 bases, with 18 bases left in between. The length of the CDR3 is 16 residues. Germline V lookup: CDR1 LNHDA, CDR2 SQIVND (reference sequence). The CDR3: CASSIDKRPLRGEQFF. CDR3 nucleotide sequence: TGTGCCAGTAGTATAGACAAGCGCCCCCTCCGCGGTGAGCAGTTCTTC. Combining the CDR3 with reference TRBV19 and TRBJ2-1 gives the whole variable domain DGGITQSPKYLFRKEGQNVTLSCEQNLNHDAMYWYRQDPGQGLRLIYYSQIVNDFQKGDIAEGYSVSREKKESFPLTVTSAQKNPTAFYLCASSIDKRPLRGEQFFGPGTRLTVL.

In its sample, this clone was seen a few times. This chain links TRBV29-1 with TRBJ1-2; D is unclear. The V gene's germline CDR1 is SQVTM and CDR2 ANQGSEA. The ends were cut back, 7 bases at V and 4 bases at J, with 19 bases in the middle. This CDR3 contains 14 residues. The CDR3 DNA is TGCAGCGCCCGAGCGGAGCCGCCATTCTATGGCTACACCTTC. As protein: CSARAEPPFYGYTF.

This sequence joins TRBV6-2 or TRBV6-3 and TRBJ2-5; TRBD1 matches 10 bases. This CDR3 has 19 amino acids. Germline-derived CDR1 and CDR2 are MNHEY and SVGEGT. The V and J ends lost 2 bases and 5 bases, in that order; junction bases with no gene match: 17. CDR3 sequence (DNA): TGTGCCAGCAGTTACAAGGTCTGGGCGCCGACAGGGGGCAAGGAGACCCAGTACTTC. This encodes CASSYKVWAPTGGKETQYF.

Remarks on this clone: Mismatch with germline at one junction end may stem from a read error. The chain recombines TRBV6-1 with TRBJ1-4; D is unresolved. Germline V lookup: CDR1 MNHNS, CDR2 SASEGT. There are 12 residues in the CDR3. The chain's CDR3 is CASTEGRKKLFF. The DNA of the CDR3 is TGTGCCAGCACTGAAGGGCGGAAAAAACTGTTTTTT.

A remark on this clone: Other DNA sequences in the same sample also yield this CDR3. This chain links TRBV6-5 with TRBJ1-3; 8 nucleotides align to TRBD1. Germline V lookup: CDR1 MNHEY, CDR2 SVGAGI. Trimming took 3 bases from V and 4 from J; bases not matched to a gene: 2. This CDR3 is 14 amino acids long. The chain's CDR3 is CASSYSGGGNTIYF. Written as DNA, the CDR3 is TGTGCCAGCAGTTATTCAGGGGGCGGAAACACCATATATTTT.

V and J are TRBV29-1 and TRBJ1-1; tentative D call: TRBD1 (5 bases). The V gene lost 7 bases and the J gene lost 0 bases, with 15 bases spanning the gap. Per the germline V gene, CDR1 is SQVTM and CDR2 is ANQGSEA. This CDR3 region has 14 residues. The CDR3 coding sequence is TGCAGCGCCAACCTCGACAGATTGAACACTGAAGCTTTCTTT. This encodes CSANLDRLNTEAFF.

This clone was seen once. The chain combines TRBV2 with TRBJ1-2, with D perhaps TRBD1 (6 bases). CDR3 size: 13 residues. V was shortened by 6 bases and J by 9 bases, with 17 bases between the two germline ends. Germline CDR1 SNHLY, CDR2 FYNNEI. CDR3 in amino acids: CASRYRVPPSYTF. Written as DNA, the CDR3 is TGTGCCAGCAGGTACAGGGTTCCCCCGAGCTACACCTTC.

CDR3: CASSVGLPSDTQYF. The CDR3 coding sequence is TGTGCCAGCAGCGTAGGTCTACCTTCAGATACGCAGTATTTT. V and J are TRBV9 and TRBJ2-3; D not certain. Trimming removed 0 bases from V and 4 bases from J, with 9 bases in between. The CDR3 contains 14 residues. The germline V gene has CDR1 SGDLS and CDR2 YYNGEE.

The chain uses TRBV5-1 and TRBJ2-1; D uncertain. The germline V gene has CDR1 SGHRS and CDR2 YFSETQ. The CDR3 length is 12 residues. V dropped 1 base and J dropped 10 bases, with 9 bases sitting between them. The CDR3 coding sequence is TGCGCCAGCAGCTTGAGCATACAGGAGCAGTTCTTC. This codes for CASSLSIQEQFF.

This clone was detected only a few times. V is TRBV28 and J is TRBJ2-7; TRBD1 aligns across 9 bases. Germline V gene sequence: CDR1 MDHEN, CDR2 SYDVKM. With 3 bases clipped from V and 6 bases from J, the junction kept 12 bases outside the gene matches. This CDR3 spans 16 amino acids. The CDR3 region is CASSFSPGTGKGEQYF. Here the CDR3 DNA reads TGTGCCAGCAGTTTTTCCCCCGGGACAGGGAAGGGCGAGCAGTACTTC.

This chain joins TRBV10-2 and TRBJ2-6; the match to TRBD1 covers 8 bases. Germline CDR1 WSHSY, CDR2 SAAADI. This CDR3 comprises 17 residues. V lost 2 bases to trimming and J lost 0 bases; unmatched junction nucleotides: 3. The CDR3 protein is CASSEGQGLSGANVLTF. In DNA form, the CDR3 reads TGCGCCAGCAGTGAGGGACAGGGCCTCTCTGGGGCCAACGTCCTGACTTTC.

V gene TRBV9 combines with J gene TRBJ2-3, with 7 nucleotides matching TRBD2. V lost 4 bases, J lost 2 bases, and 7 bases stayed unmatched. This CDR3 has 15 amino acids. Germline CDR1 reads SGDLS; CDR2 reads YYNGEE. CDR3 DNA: TGTGCCAGCAGCCCAGCGGGGCGGTCCACAGATACGCAGTATTTT. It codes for CASSPAGRSTDTQYF.

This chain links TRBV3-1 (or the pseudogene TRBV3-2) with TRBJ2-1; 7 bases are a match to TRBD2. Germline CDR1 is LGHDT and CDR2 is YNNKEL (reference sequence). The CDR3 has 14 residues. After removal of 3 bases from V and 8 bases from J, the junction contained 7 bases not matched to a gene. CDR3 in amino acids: CASSHQAGLDEQFF. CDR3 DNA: TGTGCCAGCAGCCATCAAGCGGGGTTGGATGAGCAGTTCTTC.

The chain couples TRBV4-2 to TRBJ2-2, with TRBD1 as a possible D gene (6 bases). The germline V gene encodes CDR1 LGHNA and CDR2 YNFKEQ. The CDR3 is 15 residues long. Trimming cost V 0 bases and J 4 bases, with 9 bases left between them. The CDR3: CASSQEAGVTGELFF. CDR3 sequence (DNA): TGTGCCAGCAGCCAAGAGGCAGGGGTCACCGGGGAGCTGTTTTTT.